The following is a TCR beta chain sequence with its context. This record comes from a study of T cell changes during pregnancy in multiple sclerosis. Germline CDR1 and CDR2: GTSNPN and SVGIG (reference sequence). The CDR3 contains 14 residues. The V and J ends lost 1 base and 7 bases, in that order; junction bases with no gene match: 10. The table came from immunoSEQ multiplex PCR; TCRdb's copy has only in-frame clones and leaves some out. The sample yields 50,000 to 65,000 clones, 95% to 97% seen once. Sequencing was performed on CD8+ T cells from peripheral blood mononuclear cells, taken after pregnancy. This clonotype originated in a female donor with multiple sclerosis, enrolled in a pregnancy study. This chain connects TRBV30 to TRBJ2-7; TRBD2 matches 7 bases. The CDR3 DNA reads as TGTGCCTGGAGTGGCCTAGCGGAAACGGGGGAGCAGTACTTC. Translating it yields CAWSGLAETGEQYF.